The 20 T cell receptor beta chains listed next were all sequenced from one sample in a study of blood T cell repertoires in COVID-19 (dated by TCRdb to the early 2020s). The library was built by means of the immunoSEQ multiplex PCR assay. TCRdb's version of the immuneACCESS table is confined to in-frame rearrangements and falls short of the full clone set. An unresolved V gene accounts for under half of the shortfall where checked; the remainder is of unknown origin. The sample has 150,000 to 200,000 clones on record, 80% to 85% of them singletons. Around 2.4% of the sample is in the top ten clones. What was sequenced was peripheral blood. The receptors come from a human donor with acute or convalescent COVID-19. The donor label of this sample is uncertain.

The rearrangement uses TRBV3-1 (or the pseudogene TRBV3-2) and TRBJ2-3, with 15 bases aligning to TRBD2. V gave up 5 bases and J gave up 5 bases; unmatched junction bases: 11. Looked up from germline, CDR1 is LGHDT and CDR2 is YNNKEL (reference sequence). CDR3 length: 18 amino acids. The CDR3 reads CASSKRWTSGGAVDTQYF. As DNA, the CDR3 is TGTGCCAGCAGCAAGAGGTGGACTAGCGGGGGGGCCGTAGATACGCAGTATTTT.

This clone is a singleton in its sample. The chain links TRBV20-1 to TRBJ2-7; 11 positions match TRBD2. J lost 2 bases, V lost 3 bases, and 3 bases had no gene match. In germline, CDR1 is DFQATT, CDR2 SNEGSKA (reference sequence). The CDR3 totals 14 residues. The CDR3 loop reads CSASTSGGTYEQYF. The DNA of the CDR3 is TGCAGTGCTAGTACTAGCGGGGGAACCTACGAGCAGTACTTC.

The V call is TRBV7-2, the J call TRBJ2-3; possible D gene TRBD1, 6 bases. V shed 5 bases and J shed 2 bases, with 11 bases lying between them. The CDR3 runs to 14 residues. CDR1 is SGHTA and CDR2 is FQGNSA in the germline V gene. The CDR3 loop reads CASSPGQVTDTQYF. In nucleotides, the CDR3 is TGTGCCAGCAGCCCGGGACAAGTCACAGATACGCAGTATTTT. The whole variable domain, remainder taken from reference TRBV7-2 and TRBJ2-3, is GAGVSQSPSNKVTEKGKDVELRCDPISGHTALYWYRQSLGQGLEFLIYFQGNSAPDKSGLPSDRFSAERTGGSVSTLTIQRTQQEDSAVYLCASSPGQVTDTQYFGPGTRLTVL.

V is TRBV5-1 and J is TRBJ1-2; no firm D call. CDR3 length: 14 residues. Germline assignment: CDR1 SGHRS and CDR2 YFSETQ. V was cut by 0 bases and J by 2 bases, with 8 bases left in between. The CDR3 loop reads CASSLGRQNYGYTF. The CDR3 DNA is TGCGCCAGCAGCTTGGGTCGTCAGAACTATGGCTACACCTTC.

This rearrangement joins TRBV7-2 to TRBJ2-1, with D possibly TRBD2 on 6 matching bases. Trimming shortened V by 0 bases and J by 3 bases, and 9 bases separated the two germline ends. The CDR3 extends over 15 amino acids. Per the germline V gene, CDR1 is SGHTA and CDR2 is FQGNSA. The CDR3 DNA sequence: TGTGCCAGCAGCTTAGCTAGCGGAGACTACAATGAGCAGTTCTTC. Encoded protein: CASSLASGDYNEQFF.

This clone showed up just once. The V gene is TRBV18, the J gene TRBJ2-7, with 9 nucleotides matching TRBD1. The ends lost 0 bases at V and 5 bases at J; junction bases unmatched: 2. Germline V lookup: CDR1 KGHSH, CDR2 LQKENI. CDR3 length equals 14 residues. The CDR3 region has the DNA TGTGCCAGCTCACCACCGGGACAGGGTCACGAGCAGTACTTC. Protein product: CASSPPGQGHEQYF. The full variable domain, in which reference TRBV18 and TRBJ2-7 provide the parts outside the CDR3, is NAGVMQNPRHLVRRRGQEARLRCSPMKGHSHVYWYRQLPEEGLKFMVYLQKENIIDESGMPKERFSAEFPKEGPSILRIQQVVRGDSAAYFCASSPPGQGHEQYFGPGTRLTVT.

Written as DNA, the CDR3 is TGTGCCAGCAGCTTGGACGGGACAGATAACTATGGCTACACCTTC. The encoded protein is CASSLDGTDNYGYTF. The chain employs TRBV5-4 and TRBJ1-2; 7 bases match TRBD1. Trimming took 0 bases from V and 1 from J; bases not matched to a gene: 3. The CDR3 consists of 15 residues. The germline V gene has CDR1 SGHNT and CDR2 YYREEE (reference sequence).

The CDR3 bases are TGTGCCAGCAGTTTAGCGGGAGACTCCTACAATGAGCAGTTCTTC. It codes for CASSLAGDSYNEQFF. V gene TRBV6-2 or TRBV6-3 combines with J gene TRBJ2-1; 9 bases fit TRBD2. This CDR3 is built from 15 residues. After removal of 4 bases from V and 0 bases from J, the junction contained 1 base not matched to a gene. CDR1 and CDR2 (germline): MNHEY, SVGEGT.

The chain couples TRBV6-6 to TRBJ2-7, with TRBD2 identical over 13 bases. Losses at the gene ends were 0 bases for V and 7 bases for J; bases not matched to a gene: 6. Per the germline V gene, CDR1 is MNHNY and CDR2 is SVGAGI (reference sequence). The CDR3 contains 16 residues. The CDR3 DNA reads as TGTGCCAGCAGTTACTCTGGACTAGCGGGAGAGGAAGAGCAGTACTTC. Its protein is CASSYSGLAGEEEQYF.

V and J are TRBV12-5 and TRBJ2-3, with 7 bases fitting TRBD2. The CDR3 is 16 residues long. CDR1 and CDR2 (germline): LGHNT, FRNRAP. V lost 6 bases to trimming and J lost 2 bases; unmatched junction nucleotides: 11. CDR3 sequence reads: CASGSGKSGDTDTQYF. The CDR3 DNA reads TGTGCTAGTGGGTCCGGTAAAAGCGGGGACACAGATACGCAGTATTTT.

The rearrangement joins TRBV30 to TRBJ1-2; TRBD1 matches at 10 bases. Germline-derived CDR1 and CDR2 are GTSNPN and SVGIG (reference sequence). V lost 3 bases, J lost 6 bases, and 4 bases stayed unmatched. There are 13 residues in the CDR3. CDR3 coding DNA: TGTGCCTGGAGACCGACAGGGGGCGATGGCTACACCTTC. Translated: CAWRPTGGDGYTF. Full variable domain (outside the CDR3, taken from reference TRBV30 and TRBJ1-2): SQTIHQWPATLVQPVGSPLSLECTVEGTSNPNLYWYRQAAGRGLQLLFYSVGIGQISSEVPQNLSASRPQDRQFILSSKKLLLSDSGFYLCAWRPTGGDGYTFGSGTRLTVV.

This clone was found a few times. This chain joins TRBV7-9 and TRBJ1-1, with 9 bases that match TRBD1. This CDR3 is built from 18 residues. Losses at the gene ends were 6 bases for V and 0 bases for J; bases not matched to a gene: 14. Germline V lookup: CDR1 SEHNR, CDR2 FQNEAQ (reference sequence). DNA of the CDR3: TGTGCCAGCAGTTCCCTTGCGGGACAGGGCTTCATGAACACTGAAGCTTTCTTT. Translation: CASSSLAGQGFMNTEAFF.

The V and J genes are TRBV30 and TRBJ1-1, with D unclear. The germline gives CDR1 GTSNPN, CDR2 SVGIG (reference sequence). V lost 4 bases and J lost 5, with 14 bases in between. The CDR3 covers 13 residues. The CDR3 is CAWTAFEETEAFF. The CDR3 DNA is TGTGCCTGGACCGCCTTTGAGGAAACTGAAGCTTTCTTT.

The chain recombines TRBV18 with TRBJ1-2, with unresolved D. Germline CDR1 is KGHSH and CDR2 is LQKENI. This CDR3 comprises 14 residues. The ends were cut back, 3 bases at V and 8 bases at J, with 16 bases in the middle. CDR3 region: CASSPAVLRGGYTF. The CDR3 bases are TGTGCCAGCTCACCGGCGGTCCTAAGAGGGGGCTACACCTTC.

The chain joins TRBV4-1 to TRBJ1-1; D perhaps matches TRBD1 (6 bases). This CDR3 spans 14 amino acids. The germline CDR1 and CDR2 sequences are MGHRA and YSYEKL. V dropped 0 bases and J dropped 5 bases, with 10 bases sitting between them. DNA for the CDR3: TGCGCCAGCAGCCAAGAAACTAGGGGGACTGAAGCTTTCTTT. As protein: CASSQETRGTEAFF.

The table lists this clone with a count of one. The genes are TRBV3-1 (or the pseudogene TRBV3-2) and TRBJ1-4, with D unclear. Trimming shortened V by 5 bases and J by 5 bases, and 12 bases separated the two germline ends. The CDR3 is 14 residues long. The V gene's germline CDR1 is LGHDT and CDR2 YNNKEL (reference sequence). The CDR3: CASSDIALNEKLFF. For the CDR3, the DNA is TGTGCCAGCAGCGACATTGCCCTGAATGAAAAACTGTTTTTT.

This rearrangement joins TRBV7-2 to TRBJ1-1; no reliable D call. This CDR3 has 14 residues. Germline V lookup: CDR1 SGHTA, CDR2 FQGNSA. The ends were cut back, 0 bases at V and 1 base at J, with 6 bases in the middle. The CDR3 nucleotides read TGTGCCAGCAGCTTAGCTCCCAAGAACACTGAAGCTTTCTTT. This encodes CASSLAPKNTEAFF. The full variable domain, rest sourced from reference TRBV7-2 and TRBJ1-1, is GAGVSQSPSNKVTEKGKDVELRCDPISGHTALYWYRQSLGQGLEFLIYFQGNSAPDKSGLPSDRFSAERTGGSVSTLTIQRTQQEDSAVYLCASSLAPKNTEAFFGQGTRLTVV.

This chain uses TRBV7-3 with TRBJ1-1, with 7 bases matching TRBD1. V lost 8 bases to trimming and J lost 5 bases; unmatched junction nucleotides: 8. The CDR3 sequence is 13 residues long. Germline V lookup: CDR1 SGHTA, CDR2 FQGTGA. The CDR3 loop reads CASSQTGQTEAFF. The CDR3 DNA reads as TGTGCCAGCTCCCAGACAGGGCAGACTGAAGCTTTCTTT.

V and J are TRBV7-6 and TRBJ1-4; D gene uncertain. The CDR3 is 10 residues long. Germline-derived CDR1 and CDR2 are SGHVS and FNYEAQ. V lost 5 bases, J lost 7 bases, and 2 bases lay in between. CDR3 sequence: CASSREKLFF. As DNA, the CDR3 is TGTGCCAGCAGCCGTGAAAAACTGTTTTTT.

V is TRBV12-3 or TRBV12-4 and J is TRBJ1-2; 7 positions agree with TRBD1. J lost 8 bases, V lost 6 bases, and 6 bases had no gene match. The CDR3 is 12 amino acids. The CDR3 sequence is CASSPGGQGYTF. In DNA, the CDR3 is TGTGCCAGCAGCCCAGGGGGGCAGGGCTACACCTTC.